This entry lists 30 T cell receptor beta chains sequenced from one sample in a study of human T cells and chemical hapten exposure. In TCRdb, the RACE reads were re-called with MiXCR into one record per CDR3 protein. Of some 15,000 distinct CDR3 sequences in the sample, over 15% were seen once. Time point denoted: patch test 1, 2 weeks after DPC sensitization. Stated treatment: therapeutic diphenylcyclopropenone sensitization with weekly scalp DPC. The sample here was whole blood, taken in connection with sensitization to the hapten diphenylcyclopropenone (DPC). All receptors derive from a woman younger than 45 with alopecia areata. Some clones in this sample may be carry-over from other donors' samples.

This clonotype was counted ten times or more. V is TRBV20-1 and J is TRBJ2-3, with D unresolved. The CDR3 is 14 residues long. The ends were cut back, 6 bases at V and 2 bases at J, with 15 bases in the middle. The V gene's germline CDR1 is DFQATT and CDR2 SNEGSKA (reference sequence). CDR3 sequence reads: CSAHSGQLTDTQYF. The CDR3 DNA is TGCAGTGCCCATAGTGGGCAGCTCACAGATACGCAGTATTTT.

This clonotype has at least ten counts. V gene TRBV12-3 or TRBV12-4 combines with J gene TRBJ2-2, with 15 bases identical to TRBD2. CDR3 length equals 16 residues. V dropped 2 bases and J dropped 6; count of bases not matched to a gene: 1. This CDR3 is CASSLRTSGRAGELFF. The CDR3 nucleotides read TGTGCCAGCAGTTTACGGACTAGCGGGAGGGCCGGGGAGCTGTTTTTT.

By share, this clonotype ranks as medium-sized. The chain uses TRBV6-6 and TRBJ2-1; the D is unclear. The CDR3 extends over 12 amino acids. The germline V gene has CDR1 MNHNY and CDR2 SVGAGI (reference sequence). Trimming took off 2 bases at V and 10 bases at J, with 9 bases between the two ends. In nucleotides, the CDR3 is TGTGCCAGCAGTTACCTTATTTGGGAGCAGTTCTTC. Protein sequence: CASSYLIWEQFF.

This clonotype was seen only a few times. The CDR3 reads CASSRQTGQGDEKLFF. CDR3 in DNA: TGCGCCAGCAGCCGCCAGACAGGACAGGGCGATGAAAAACTGTTTTTT. The chain employs TRBV4-1 and TRBJ1-4, with 8 bases fitting TRBD1. This CDR3 comprises 16 residues. Germline V gene sequence: CDR1 MGHRA, CDR2 YSYEKL. Losses at the gene ends were 4 bases for V and 6 bases for J; bases not matched to a gene: 10.

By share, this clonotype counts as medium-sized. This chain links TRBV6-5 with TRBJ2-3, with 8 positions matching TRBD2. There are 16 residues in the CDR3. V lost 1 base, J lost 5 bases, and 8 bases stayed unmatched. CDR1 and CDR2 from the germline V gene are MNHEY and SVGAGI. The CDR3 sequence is CASSYLGGTRRDTQYF. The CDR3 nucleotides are TGTGCCAGCAGTTACTTAGGCGGGACTAGAAGAGATACGCAGTATTTT.

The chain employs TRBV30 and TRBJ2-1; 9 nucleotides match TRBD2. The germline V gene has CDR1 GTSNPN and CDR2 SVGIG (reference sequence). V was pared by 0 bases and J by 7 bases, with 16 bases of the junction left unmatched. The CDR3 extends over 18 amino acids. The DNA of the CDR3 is TGTGCCTGGAGTGTAGAATTAGCGGGAGTTGTCCCTAGGAATGAGCAGTTCTTC. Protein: CAWSVELAGVVPRNEQFF. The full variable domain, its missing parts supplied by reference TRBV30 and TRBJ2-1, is SQTIHQWPATLVQPVGSPLSLECTVEGTSNPNLYWYRQAAGRGLQLLFYSVGIGQISSEVPQNLSASRPQDRQFILSSKKLLLSDSGFYLCAWSVELAGVVPRNEQFFGPGTRLTVL.

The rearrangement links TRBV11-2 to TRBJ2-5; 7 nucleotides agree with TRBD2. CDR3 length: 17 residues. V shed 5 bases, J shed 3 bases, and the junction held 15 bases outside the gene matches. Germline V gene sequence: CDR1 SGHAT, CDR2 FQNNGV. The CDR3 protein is CASSPRKVRLAEETQYF. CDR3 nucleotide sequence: TGTGCCAGCAGCCCAAGAAAAGTTCGGCTAGCGGAAGAGACCCAGTACTTC.

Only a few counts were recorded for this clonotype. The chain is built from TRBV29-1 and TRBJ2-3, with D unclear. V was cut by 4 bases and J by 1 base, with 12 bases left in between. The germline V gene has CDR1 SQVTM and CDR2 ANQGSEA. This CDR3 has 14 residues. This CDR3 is CSVVVTGRTDTQYF. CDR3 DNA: TGCAGCGTTGTTGTTACGGGTCGCACAGATACGCAGTATTTT.

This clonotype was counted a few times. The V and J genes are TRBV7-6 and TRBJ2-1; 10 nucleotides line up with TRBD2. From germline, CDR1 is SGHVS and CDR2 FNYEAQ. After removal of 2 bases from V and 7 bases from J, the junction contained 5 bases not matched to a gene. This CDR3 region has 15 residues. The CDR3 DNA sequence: TGTGCCAGCAGCTTAAAAGTAGCGGGAGGAAATGAGCAGTTCTTC. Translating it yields CASSLKVAGGNEQFF.

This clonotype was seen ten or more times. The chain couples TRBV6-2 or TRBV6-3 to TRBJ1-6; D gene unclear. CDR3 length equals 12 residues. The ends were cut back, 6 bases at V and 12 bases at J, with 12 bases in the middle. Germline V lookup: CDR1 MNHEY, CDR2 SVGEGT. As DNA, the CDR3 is TGTGCCAGCAGACGCAATGCGGGACCCCTCCACTTT. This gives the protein CASRRNAGPLHF.

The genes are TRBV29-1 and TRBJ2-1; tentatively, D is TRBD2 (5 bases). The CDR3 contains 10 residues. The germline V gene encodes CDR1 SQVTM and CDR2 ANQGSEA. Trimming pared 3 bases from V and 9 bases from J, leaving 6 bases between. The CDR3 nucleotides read TGCAGCGTTGAGAGGGTTGAGCAGTTCTTC. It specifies CSVERVEQFF.

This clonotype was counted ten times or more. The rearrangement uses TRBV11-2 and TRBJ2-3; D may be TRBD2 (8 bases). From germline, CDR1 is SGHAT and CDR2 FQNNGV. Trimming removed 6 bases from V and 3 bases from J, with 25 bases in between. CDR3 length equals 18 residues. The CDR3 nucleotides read TGTGCCAGCAGACTCACCACGACAGGGACTAGAGGTACAGATACGCAGTATTTT. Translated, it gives CASRLTTTGTRGTDTQYF.

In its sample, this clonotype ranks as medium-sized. CDR3 loop: CATSKQGNTEAFF. Here the CDR3 DNA reads TGTGCCACCAGTAAGCAGGGGAACACTGAAGCTTTCTTT. The chain combines TRBV24-1 with TRBJ1-1, with a possible D match to TRBD1 (5 bases). The germline gives CDR1 KGHDR, CDR2 SFDVKD. The CDR3 runs to 13 residues. The germline V and J ends were trimmed by 6 bases and 1 base, with 8 bases remaining between them.

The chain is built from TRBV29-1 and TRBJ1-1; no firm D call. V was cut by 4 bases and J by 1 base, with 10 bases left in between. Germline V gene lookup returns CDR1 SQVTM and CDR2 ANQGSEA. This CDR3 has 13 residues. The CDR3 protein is CSVAGAPNTEAFF. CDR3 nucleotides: TGCAGCGTTGCAGGCGCCCCGAACACTGAAGCTTTCTTT.

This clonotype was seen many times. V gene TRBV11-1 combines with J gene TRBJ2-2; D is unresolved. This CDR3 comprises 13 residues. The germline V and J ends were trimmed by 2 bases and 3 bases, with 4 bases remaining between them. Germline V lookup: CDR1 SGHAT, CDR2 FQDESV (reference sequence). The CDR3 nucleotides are TGTGCCAGCAGCTTAACTTACACCGGGGAGCTGTTTTTT. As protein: CASSLTYTGELFF.

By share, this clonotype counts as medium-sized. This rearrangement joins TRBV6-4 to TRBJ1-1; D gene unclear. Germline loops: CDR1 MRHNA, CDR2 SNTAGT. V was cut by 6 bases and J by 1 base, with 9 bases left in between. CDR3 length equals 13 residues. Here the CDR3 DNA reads TGTGCCAGCAGACGAACAGAGAACACTGAAGCTTTCTTT. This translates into CASRRTENTEAFF.

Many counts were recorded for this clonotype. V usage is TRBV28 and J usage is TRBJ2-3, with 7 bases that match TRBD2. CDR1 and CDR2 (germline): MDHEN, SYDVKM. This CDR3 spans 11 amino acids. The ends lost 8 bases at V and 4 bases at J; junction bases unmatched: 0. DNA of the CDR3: TGTGCCAGCGCGGGGGCAGATACGCAGTATTTT. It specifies CASAGADTQYF.

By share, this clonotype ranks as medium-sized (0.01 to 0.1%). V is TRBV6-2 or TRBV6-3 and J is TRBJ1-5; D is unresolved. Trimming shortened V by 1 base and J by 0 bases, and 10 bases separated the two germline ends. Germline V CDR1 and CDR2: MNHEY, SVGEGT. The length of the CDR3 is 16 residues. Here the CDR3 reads CASSYYSSYSNQPQHF. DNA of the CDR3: TGTGCCAGCAGTTACTATTCCAGTTATAGCAATCAGCCCCAGCATTTT.

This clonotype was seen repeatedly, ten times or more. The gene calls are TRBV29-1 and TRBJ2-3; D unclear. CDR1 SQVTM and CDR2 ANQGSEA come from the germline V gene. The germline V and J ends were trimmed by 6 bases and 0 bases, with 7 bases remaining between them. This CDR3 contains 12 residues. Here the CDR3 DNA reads TGCAGCGTGACCCCTAGCACAGATACGCAGTATTTT. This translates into CSVTPSTDTQYF.

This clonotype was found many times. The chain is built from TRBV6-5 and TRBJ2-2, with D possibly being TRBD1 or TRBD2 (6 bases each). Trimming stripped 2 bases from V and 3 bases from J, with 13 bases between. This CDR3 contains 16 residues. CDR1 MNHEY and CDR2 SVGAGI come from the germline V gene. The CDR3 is CASSYGQGRYTGELFF. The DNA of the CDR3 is TGTGCCAGCAGTTACGGCCAGGGGAGGTACACCGGGGAGCTGTTTTTT.

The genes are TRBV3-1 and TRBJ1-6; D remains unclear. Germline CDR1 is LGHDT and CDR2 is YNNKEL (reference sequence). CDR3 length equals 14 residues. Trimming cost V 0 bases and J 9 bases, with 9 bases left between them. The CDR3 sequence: CASSQDNRASPLHF. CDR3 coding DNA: TGTGCCAGCAGCCAAGATAATAGGGCTTCACCCCTCCACTTT. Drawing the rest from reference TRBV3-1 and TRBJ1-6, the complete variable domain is DTAVSQTPKYLVTQMGNDKSIKCEQNLGHDTMYWYKQDSKKFLKIMFSYNNKELIINETVPNRFSPKSPDKAHLNLHINSLELGDSAVYFCASSQDNRASPLHFGNGTRLTVT.

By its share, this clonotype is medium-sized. CDR3 region: CASSSLAEAFF. Written as DNA, the CDR3 is TGTGCCAGCAGCTCCTTGGCTGAAGCTTTCTTT. The chain combines TRBV7-2 with TRBJ1-1; D gene uncertain. Germline CDR1 reads SGHTA; CDR2 reads FQGNSA. V shed 4 bases and J shed 6 bases, with 6 bases lying between them. The CDR3 contains 11 residues. The variable domain in full, with the rest retrieved from reference TRBV7-2 and TRBJ1-1, is GAGVSQSPSNKVTEKGKDVELRCDPISGHTALYWYRQSLGQGLEFLIYFQGNSAPDKSGLPSDRFSAERTGGSVSTLTIQRTQQEDSAVYLCASSSLAEAFFGQGTRLTVV.

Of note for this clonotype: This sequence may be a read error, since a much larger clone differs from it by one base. CDR3: CASSLLAGGNNEQFF. Here the CDR3 DNA reads TGTGCCAGCAGCTTATTGGCAGGGGGAAACAATGAGCAGTTCTTC. V is TRBV7-2 and J is TRBJ2-1; TRBD1 matches 7 bases. Trimming cost V 2 bases and J 5 bases; bases outside gene matches: 6. Germline-derived CDR1 and CDR2 are SGHTA and FQGNSA. This CDR3 contains 15 residues.

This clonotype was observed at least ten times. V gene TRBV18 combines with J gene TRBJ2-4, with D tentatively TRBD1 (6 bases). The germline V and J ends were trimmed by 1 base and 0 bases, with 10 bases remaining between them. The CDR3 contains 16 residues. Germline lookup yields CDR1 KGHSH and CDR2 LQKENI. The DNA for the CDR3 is TGTGCCAGCTCACCACTTCCAGGGGTAGCCAAAAACATTCAGTACTTC. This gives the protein CASSPLPGVAKNIQYF.

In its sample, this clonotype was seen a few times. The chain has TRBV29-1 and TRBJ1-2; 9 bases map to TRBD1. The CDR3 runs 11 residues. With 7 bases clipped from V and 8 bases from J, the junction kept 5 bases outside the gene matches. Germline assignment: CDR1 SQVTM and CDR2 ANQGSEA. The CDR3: CSAGQGYGYTF. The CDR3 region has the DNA TGCAGCGCTGGACAGGGGTACGGCTACACCTTC.

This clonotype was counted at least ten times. The CDR3 bases are TGCAGTGGATTTAGCGGAACGAACACCGGGGAGCTGTTTTTT. This codes for CSGFSGTNTGELFF. The rearrangement links TRBV20-1 to TRBJ2-2; weak D call: TRBD2 (6 bases). Germline V gene lookup returns CDR1 DFQATT and CDR2 SNEGSKA (reference sequence). Between the trimmed V and J ends, which lost 7 bases and 0 bases, there was a span of 12 bases. This CDR3 has 14 amino acids.

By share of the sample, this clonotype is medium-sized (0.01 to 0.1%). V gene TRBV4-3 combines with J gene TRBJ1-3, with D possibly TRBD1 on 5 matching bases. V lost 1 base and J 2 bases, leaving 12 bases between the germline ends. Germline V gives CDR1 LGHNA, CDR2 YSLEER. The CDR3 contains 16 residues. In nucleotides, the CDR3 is TGCGCCAGCAGCCAAGTCTTAGGGGTAACTGGAAACACCATATATTTT. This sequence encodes CASSQVLGVTGNTIYF.

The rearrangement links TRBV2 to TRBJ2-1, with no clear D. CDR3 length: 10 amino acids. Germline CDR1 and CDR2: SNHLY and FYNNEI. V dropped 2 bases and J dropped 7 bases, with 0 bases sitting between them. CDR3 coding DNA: TGTGCCAGCAGTGAAAATGAGCAGTTCTTC. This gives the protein CASSENEQFF.

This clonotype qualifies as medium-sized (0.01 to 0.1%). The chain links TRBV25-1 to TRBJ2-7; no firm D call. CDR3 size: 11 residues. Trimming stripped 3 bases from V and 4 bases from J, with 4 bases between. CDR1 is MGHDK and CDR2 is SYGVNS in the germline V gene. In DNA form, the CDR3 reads TGTGCCAGCAGTGAGACTTACGAGCAGTACTTC. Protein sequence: CASSETYEQYF.

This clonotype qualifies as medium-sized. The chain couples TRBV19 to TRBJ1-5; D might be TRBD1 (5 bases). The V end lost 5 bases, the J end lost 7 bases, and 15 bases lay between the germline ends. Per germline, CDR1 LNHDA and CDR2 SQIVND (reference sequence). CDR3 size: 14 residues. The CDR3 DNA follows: TGTGCCAGTAGTTCACGGACACTTCCACAGCCCCAGCATTTT. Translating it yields CASSSRTLPQPQHF.